The T cell receptor beta chain under discussion was sequenced for a study of shared clonotypes between healthy human individuals. Generated by immunoSEQ multiplex PCR, the TCRdb table keeps only in-frame clones and is missing some. This sample has 2,500,000 or so clones, with 85% to 95% found just once. The receptor comes from a man aged 18 to 30 in good health. Some clones in this sample may be carry-over from other donors' samples. Sequenced: naive CD4+ T cells from PBMCs. As to subset: CD45RA+ positively selected.

In DNA, the CDR3 is TGTGCCAGCAGTCCACGGACTAGCGGGAGCTACGAGCAGTACTTC. Translation gives CASSPRTSGSYEQYF. This rearrangement joins TRBV2 to TRBJ2-7; 13 bases are shared with TRBD2. This CDR3 comprises 15 residues. Germline loops: CDR1 SNHLY, CDR2 FYNNEI. V shed 5 bases and J 3 bases; nucleotides not matched to a gene: 4.